The 13 T cell receptor beta chains listed next were all sequenced from one sample in a study of technical replicates of blood from a handful of donors. Assay used: immunoSEQ multiplex PCR; TCRdb lists only in-frame clones, some missing. The sample comprises about 62,000 clones, more than 75% of which are singletons, and 5.2% rests with the top ten. The sample comprised PBMCs. Every receptor here comes from a human donor in good health. Some clones in this sample may be carry-over from other donors' samples.

V gene TRBV7-2 combines with J gene TRBJ2-2; no clear D. The CDR3 consists of 13 residues. Germline V CDR1 and CDR2: SGHTA, FQGNSA. The ends were cut back, 3 bases at V and 1 base at J, with 3 bases in the middle. The chain's CDR3 is CASSFLNTGELFF. DNA of the CDR3: TGTGCCAGCAGCTTTCTGAACACCGGGGAGCTGTTTTTT.

The V gene is TRBV27, the J gene TRBJ2-5; 9 bases are a match to TRBD2. This CDR3 region has 15 residues. The J segment lost 1 base and the V segment lost 4 bases, leaving 4 bases of the junction unmatched. CDR1 and CDR2 (germline): MNHEY, SMNVEV (reference sequence). CDR3 in amino acids: CASSSAGGPQETQYF. CDR3 DNA sequence: TGTGCCAGCAGTTCAGCGGGAGGCCCCCAAGAGACCCAGTACTTC.

The chain uses TRBV4-2 and TRBJ2-2; 8 positions agree with TRBD1. The germline CDR1 and CDR2 sequences are LGHNA and YNFKEQ. This CDR3 has 16 amino acids. J lost 6 bases, V lost 2 bases, and 8 bases had no gene match. CDR3 sequence: CASSQTTGVGPGELFF. CDR3 sequence (DNA): TGTGCCAGCAGCCAAACGACAGGGGTTGGGCCCGGGGAGCTGTTTTTT.

The J gene is TRBJ2-3, the V gene TRBV11-2; TRBD1 aligns across 9 bases. This CDR3 is built from 16 residues. CDR1 and CDR2 (germline): SGHAT, FQNNGV. The J segment lost 2 bases and the V segment lost 5 bases, leaving 8 bases of the junction unmatched. CDR3 DNA: TGTGCCAGCAGCGGAGGACAGGGGAGGAACACAGATACGCAGTATTTT. Residues: CASSGGQGRNTDTQYF. Full variable domain (remainder filled in from reference TRBV11-2 and TRBJ2-3): EAGVAQSPRYKIIEKRQSVAFWCNPISGHATLYWYQQILGQGPKLLIQFQNNGVVDDSQLPKDRFSAERLKGVDSTLKIQPAKLEDSAVYLCASSGGQGRNTDTQYFGPGTRLTVL.

The chain couples TRBV9 to TRBJ2-1; D possibly corresponds to TRBD2 (5 bases). The CDR3 runs 15 residues. Germline CDR1 and CDR2: SGDLS and YYNGEE. Deletions cut 2 bases from V and 2 bases from J, with 11 bases between. CDR3: CASSVGGSTYNEQFF. Written as DNA, the CDR3 is TGTGCCAGCAGCGTCGGTGGGAGTACCTACAATGAGCAGTTCTTC.

The V gene is TRBV11-3, the J gene TRBJ2-2, with 9 positions matching TRBD1. The germline V gene encodes CDR1 SGHNT and CDR2 YENEEA. V dropped 4 bases and J dropped 2; count of bases not matched to a gene: 5. The CDR3 length is 16 residues. For the CDR3, the DNA is TGTGCCAGCAGCTCTTGGACAGGGGCTAACACCGGGGAGCTGTTTTTT. Residues: CASSSWTGANTGELFF.

The chain recombines TRBV18 with TRBJ1-1; TRBD1 might be the D (5 bases). Germline loops: CDR1 KGHSH, CDR2 LQKENI. Trimming shortened V by 4 bases and J by 1 base, and 19 bases separated the two germline ends. The CDR3 covers 17 residues. The CDR3 DNA reads as TGTGCCAGCTCACGCCAGGAGGGGCTACCCGGGAACACTGAAGCTTTCTTT. This encodes CASSRQEGLPGNTEAFF.

The chain links TRBV13 to TRBJ2-3, with TRBD1 matching over 8 bases. V shed 0 bases, J shed 6 bases, and the junction held 5 bases outside the gene matches. The CDR3 length is 15 residues. The germline V gene encodes CDR1 PRHDT and CDR2 FYEKMQ (reference sequence). CDR3 protein: CASSLGDRARDTQYF. The CDR3 DNA sequence: TGTGCCAGCAGCTTAGGGGACAGGGCACGGGATACGCAGTATTTT. The full variable domain, in which reference TRBV13 and TRBJ2-3 provide the parts outside the CDR3, is AAGVIQSPRHLIKEKRETATLKCYPIPRHDTVYWYQQGPGQDPQFLISFYEKMQSDKGSIPDRFSAQQFSDYHSELNMSSLELGDSALYFCASSLGDRARDTQYFGPGTRLTVL.

In its sample, this clone was seen a few times. The chain employs TRBV7-9 and TRBJ2-4; TRBD1 might be the D (7 bases). Trimming pared 5 bases from V and 0 bases from J, leaving 11 bases between. The germline V gene has CDR1 SEHNR and CDR2 FQNEAQ (reference sequence). The CDR3 is 15 amino acids. This chain's CDR3 is CASSRGTEAKNIQYF. CDR3 nucleotide sequence: TGTGCCAGCAGCCGCGGGACAGAAGCCAAAAACATTCAGTACTTC.

The chain is built from TRBV2 and TRBJ1-1, with a possible D match to TRBD1 (5 bases). The CDR3 runs 13 residues. Germline V gives CDR1 SNHLY, CDR2 FYNNEI. V lost 9 bases, J lost 5 bases, and 16 bases lay in between. The CDR3 DNA follows: TGTGCCAGTGGGGTGGGGGGTTCGACTGAAGCTTTCTTT. Its translation is CASGVGGSTEAFF.

The genes are TRBV5-1 and TRBJ2-3; TRBD2 agrees at 11 bases. With 1 base clipped from V and 6 bases from J, the junction kept 7 bases outside the gene matches. In germline, CDR1 is SGHRS, CDR2 YFSETQ. The CDR3 loop spans 16 amino acids. The CDR3 loop reads CASSLSSGGFFDTQYF. The DNA for the CDR3 is TGCGCCAGCAGCTTGTCTAGCGGGGGGTTCTTCGATACGCAGTATTTT.

This clone came up a few times. The V call is TRBV20-1, the J call TRBJ1-1, with TRBD1 matching over 8 bases. V shed 2 bases and J 10 bases; nucleotides not matched to a gene: 0. Germline V CDR1 and CDR2: DFQATT, SNEGSKA (reference sequence). The CDR3 runs 10 residues. DNA for the CDR3: TGCAGTGCTAGAACAGGGGGAGCTTTCTTT. Translation: CSARTGGAFF.

This sequence joins TRBV19 and TRBJ1-5; D is unclear. V was pared by 3 bases and J by 4 bases, with 13 bases between. The CDR3 loop spans 15 amino acids. CDR1 is LNHDA and CDR2 is SQIVND in the germline V gene (reference sequence). CDR3 amino acids: CASSMTGFWNQPQHF. CDR3 nucleotide sequence: TGTGCCAGTAGTATGACGGGGTTTTGGAATCAGCCCCAGCATTTT.